A selection of T cell receptor beta chains follows, all from one sample in a study of resident and recirculating memory T cells in vitiligo. Here immunoSEQ multiplex PCR was the method, and the copy in TCRdb shows in-frame clones only, minus some. The sample has tens of thousands of clones, about 90% seen once. Sequenced sample: blood. These receptors all come from a male donor with vitiligo. The CDR3 runs from the conserved cysteine through the conserved F or W.

CDR3 length	V gene	J gene	CDR3 protein
14	TRBV10-3	TRBJ1-1	CAISESGGNTEAFF
14	TRBV30	TRBJ2-2	CAWSRDRGGGELFF
15	TRBV19	TRBJ2-1	CASSIVSLAGSLLFF
13	TRBV7-2	TRBJ1-5	CASSFGEEQPQHF
12	TRBV15	TRBJ2-1	CATSRSPGIQFF
16	TRBV13	TRBJ1-3	CASSLNPGWSGNTIYF
15	TRBV10-3	TRBJ2-7	CAIRELGRGSYEQYF
16	TRBV5-6	TRBJ1-2	CASSLTGVYTNYGYTF
16	TRBV7-2	TRBJ1-2	CASSFSSTGANYGYTF
15	TRBV28	TRBJ1-4	CASREPGGANEKLFF
16	TRBV2	TRBJ2-7	CASRFGGYAGSYEQYF
15	TRBV5-4	TRBJ2-2	CASSPGTGWSGELFF
13	TRBV4-3	TRBJ2-1	CASSPLAYNEQFF
15	TRBV5-1	TRBJ2-1	CASSPGTGYRYEQFF
15	TRBV10-3	TRBJ2-1	CAIRTSGTTYNEQFF
17	TRBV7-9	TRBJ2-3	CASSLAETGLGTDTQYF
17	TRBV2	TRBJ2-1	CASRSGLAGGAGGEQFF
15	TRBV7-3	TRBJ2-7	CASSLTSDSGGEQYF
15	TRBV28	-	CASSSPGLVSDEQYF
13	TRBV10-3	TRBJ1-2	CAIRVDRVGGYTF
15	TRBV7-6	TRBJ1-1	CASSLKIGGATEAFF
13	TRBV13	TRBJ2-7	CASSTGTGYEQYF
15	TRBV11-3	TRBJ2-2	CASSSGQGRSGELFF
14	TRBV7-2	TRBJ1-1	CASSQGGRGTEAFF
11	TRBV7-8	TRBJ2-1	CASSPPGEQFF
15	TRBV7-3	TRBJ2-1	CASSSGLAGYNEQFF
15	TRBV6-1	TRBJ2-7	CASSESPGSPYEQYF